This T cell receptor (beta chain) comes out of a study of blood T cell repertoires in COVID-19. Across the whole study: T cells, B-cell-depleted T cells, or PBMCs provided the cDNA or gDNA that served as material.

The table came from immunoSEQ multiplex PCR; TCRdb's copy has only in-frame clones and leaves some out. Among fewer than 85,000 clones listed, roughly 84% were seen once. Trimming left V 4 bases short and J 5 bases short, with 11 bases between. The length of the CDR3 is 13 residues. Germline CDR1 and CDR2: LNHDA and SQIVND (reference sequence). This TCR was recovered from a man aged 25 to 40 with COVID-19, enrolled during active disease. Sequences were obtained from peripheral blood. The chain employs TRBV19 and TRBJ2-5, with a weak D call TRBD1 (6 bases). As DNA, the CDR3 is TGTGCCAGTAGTAAAGGGGGTGGGGAGACCCAGTACTTC. As protein: CASSKGGGETQYF.